The rows below give T cell receptor beta chains drawn from one sample of a study of T cell changes during pregnancy in multiple sclerosis. TCRdb's copy holds only in-frame clones and misses some; the assay was immunoSEQ multiplex PCR. Of around 50,000 clones listed, roughly 90% were seen once; the top ten hold approximately 0.64%. The sequencing here drew on CD4+ T cells from peripheral blood mononuclear cells, taken after pregnancy. The receptors were sampled from a female donor with multiple sclerosis, enrolled in a pregnancy study. Both conserved end residues are part of each CDR3. The D gene is left open where the match is weak. Expanded clones get a size class; other rows say once, few or many, or leave the size out.

.	16	TRBV19	TRBJ1-2	.	TGTGCCAGTAGTATTAACATCGGAGCCCGGAGTTACGGCTACACCTTC	CASSINIGARSYGYTF
TRBD1	16	TRBV19	TRBJ1-6	.	TGTGCCAGTAGTATCCGGACAGGGGGTGAAAATTCACCCCTCCACTTT	CASSIRTGGENSPLHF
TRBD2	16	TRBV10-3	TRBJ2-3	once	TGTGCCATCAGCCCCTCTAGCGGGGGGGCTGGAGATACGCAGTATTTT	CAISPSSGGAGDTQYF
TRBD1	12	TRBV19	TRBJ2-7	.	TGTGCCAGTAGACAGACAGGGGGCGAGCAGTACTTC	CASRQTGGEQYF
TRBD1	15	TRBV6-5	TRBJ1-2	.	TGTGCCAGCAGTTCCGCCGGGACAGAGGACTATGGCTACACCTTC	CASSSAGTEDYGYTF
.	15	TRBV19	TRBJ2-6	.	TGTGCCACCGCGGGGGCTAACTCTGGGGCCAACGTCCTGACTTTC	CATAGANSGANVLTF
TRBD1	15	TRBV6-5	TRBJ1-3	.	TGTGCCAGCAGTTACTCGACAGGGCCGGGAAACACCATATATTTT	CASSYSTGPGNTIYF
.	17	TRBV5-6	TRBJ1-6	.	TGTGCCAGCAGCGGGAGGATGTTCAGCTCCTATAATTCACCCCTCCACTTT	CASSGRMFSSYNSPLHF
.	15	TRBV5-4	TRBJ1-2	.	TGTGCCAGCAGCTTAGATCCCAGGACTAACTATGGCTACACCTTC	CASSLDPRTNYGYTF
.	11	TRBV7-8	TRBJ2-7	.	TGTGCCAGCAGTACTTACTACGAGCAGTACTTC	CASSTYYEQYF
TRBD2	15	TRBV27	TRBJ2-7	few	TGTGCCAGCAGTTTAGGACTAGCGGGGGTCAACGAGCAGTACTTC	CASSLGLAGVNEQYF
.	14	TRBV7-2	TRBJ1-1	.	TGTGCCAGCAGCTTAGGGGCCGTGGGCACTGAAGCTTTCTTT	CASSLGAVGTEAFF
.	16	TRBV9	TRBJ1-1	.	TGTGCCAGCAGCCCGAATATGTGGAGATTGGACACTGAAGCTTTCTTT	CASSPNMWRLDTEAFF
TRBD1	16	TRBV19	TRBJ1-6	.	TGTGCCAGTAAAACGACAGGGAGCTCCTATAATTCACCCCTCCACTTT	CASKTTGSSYNSPLHF
.	13	TRBV5-4	TRBJ2-7	.	TGTGCCAGCAGCTTGAGGGGAACCTACGAGCAGTACTTC	CASSLRGTYEQYF
.	15	TRBV19	TRBJ1-5	.	TGTGCCAGTACCCCCGGTAGAGGAGGGAATCAGCCCCAGCATTTT	CASTPGRGGNQPQHF
.	12	TRBV4-3	TRBJ1-1	.	TGCGCCAGCAGCAGGGGGAACACTGAAGCTTTCTTT	CASSRGNTEAFF
.	13	TRBV6-5	TRBJ2-2	.	TGTGCCAGCAGTTCCCGGGGTCCGGGGGAGCTGTTTTTT	CASSSRGPGELFF
.	16	TRBV18	TRBJ2-7	.	TGTGCCAGCTCACCACCGATTGGCAGGGCCTCCTACGAGCAGTACTTC	CASSPPIGRASYEQYF
.	12	TRBV7-2	TRBJ2-7	once	TGTGCCAGCAGCACACAGGGATACGAGCAGTACTTC	CASSTQGYEQYF
.	14	TRBV5-1	TRBJ1-1	.	TGCGCCAGCAGCTTGGCCCTAGCGAACACTGAAGCTTTCTTT	CASSLALANTEAFF
.	13	TRBV2	TRBJ1-1	.	TGTGCCAGCACGGCCGTCAGGGGCGGGGAAGCTTTCTTT	CASTAVRGGEAFF
TRBD1	13	TRBV5-6	TRBJ2-7	.	TGTGCCAGCGCCCGGGACAGGGGCTACGAGCAGTACTTC	CASARDRGYEQYF
TRBD1	14	TRBV19	TRBJ2-7	.	TGTGCCAGTACCAGGACAGGGGGCTGGGACGAGCAGTACTTC	CASTRTGGWDEQYF
.	13	TRBV5-6	TRBJ2-3	once	TGTGCCAGCAATTCACAGGGTTCAGATACGCAGTATTTT	CASNSQGSDTQYF
.	14	TRBV4-2	TRBJ2-5	.	TGTGCCAGCAGCTTCGAGGACAGAGGGGAGACCCAGTACTTC	CASSFEDRGETQYF
.	15	TRBV28	TRBJ1-5	few	TGTGCCAGCAGGTTCCCAGGGGTGGGCAATCAGCCCCAGCATTTT	CASRFPGVGNQPQHF
TRBD1	13	TRBV11-1	TRBJ2-7	.	TGTGCCAGCAGCACAGGACAGGTTTACGAGCAGTACTTC	CASSTGQVYEQYF
TRBD2	17	TRBV7-3	TRBJ2-1	.	TGTGCCAGCAGCTTACGGATACTCGGGGGGGGTTACAATGAGCAGTTCTTC	CASSLRILGGGYNEQFF
TRBD1	15	TRBV6-5	TRBJ1-2	.	TGTGCCAGCAGTCCGGGACAGGGGGCCCTCTATGGCTACACCTTC	CASSPGQGALYGYTF
TRBD2	15	TRBV27	TRBJ2-1	.	TGTGCCAGCAGTTTTTCGGGGGGGCTCCACAATGAGCAGTTCTTC	CASSFSGGLHNEQFF
TRBD1	14	TRBV4-3	TRBJ1-2	once	TGCGCCAGCAGCCTGGGACAGGGAGATTATGGCTACACCTTC	CASSLGQGDYGYTF
TRBD2	14	TRBV7-9	TRBJ2-7	.	TGTGCCAGCAGCTTCAGTGGCGCGGGGGGTCGGAGCAACTTC	CASSFSGAGGRSNF
TRBD1	14	TRBV13	TRBJ1-5	.	TGTGCCAGCAGCGAACAGGGGAAGAATCAGCCCCAGCATTTT	CASSEQGKNQPQHF
.	15	TRBV7-3	TRBJ2-2	once	TGTGCCAGCAGCCTTCGAGGCGATTACACCGGGGAGCTGTTTTTT	CASSLRGDYTGELFF
TRBD1	15	TRBV25-1	TRBJ1-2	once	TGTGCCAGCAGTGACTCCAGGGGGAAAAACTATGGCTACACCTTC	CASSDSRGKNYGYTF
.	11	TRBV5-6	TRBJ1-2	.	TGTGCCAGCAGCTACAAATATGGCTACACCTTC	CASSYKYGYTF
.	13	TRBV5-4	TRBJ1-2	.	TGTGCCAGCAGCTTGCGGGTAACCTATGGCTACACCTTC	CASSLRVTYGYTF
TRBD2	16	TRBV2	TRBJ2-2	.	TGTGCCAGCAGTGTTAGCGGGGGGGCCTGGACCGGGGAGCTGTTTTTT	CASSVSGGAWTGELFF
.	13	TRBV7-3	TRBJ1-1	.	TGTGCCAGCAGCTTAATGGGAGGGTCTGAAGCTTTCTTT	CASSLMGGSEAFF